This T cell receptor (beta chain) was found in a study of control samples from healthy donors and cancer patients. Sequenced by immunoSEQ multiplex PCR; TCRdb stores in-frame clones only, minus some. The data show about 120,000 clones, approximately 87% seen once. Trimming pared 8 bases from V and 5 bases from J, leaving 9 bases between. CDR1 and CDR2 from the germline V gene are LGHDT and YNNKEL (reference sequence). This CDR3 contains 12 residues. The count of this clone is one. The gene calls are TRBV3-1 (or the pseudogene TRBV3-2) and TRBJ1-4; D ambiguous. The sequence derives from a man aged 25-45 years in good health. The sample was blood. The CDR3 DNA follows: TGTGCCAGCGGGCGGAGAAATGAAAAACTGTTTTTT. Translating it yields CASGRRNEKLFF.